This is a list of T cell receptor beta chains from one sample in a study of blood T cell repertoires in COVID-19. The data were produced by immunoSEQ multiplex PCR, yet TCRdb's version contains in-frame clones alone and is incomplete. The repertoire holds approximately 230,000 clones, with 70% to 90% as singletons. The sequencing input was PBMCs or T cells enriched from blood (not recorded which). Receptor source: a man aged 40-49 years who had recovered from COVID-19. The CDR3 runs from the conserved cysteine through the conserved F or W. Each record gives: J gene, V gene, D gene, CDR3 protein. D genes are given only for firm matches.

TRBJ1-3,TRBV11-2,NA,CASSLQGGPGNTIYF
TRBJ2-1,TRBV12-3/TRBV12-4,TRBD2,CAITGGAYNEQFF
TRBJ1-2,TRBV10-3,NA,CAISESIGAGYGYTF
TRBJ2-2,TRBV5-4,NA,CASSLGQGNSGELFF
TRBJ2-7,TRBV12-5,NA,CASGNGAGYEQYF
TRBJ1-1,TRBV5-1,NA,CASSAQGWETEAFF
TRBJ1-3,TRBV6-5,NA,CASSYGGRRGNTIYF
TRBJ2-7,TRBV10-3,TRBD2,CAMGGKFGF
TRBJ1-5,TRBV19,NA,CASSGGVNRVRQPQHF
TRBJ2-3,TRBV28,NA,CASKRGATDTQYF
TRBJ1-1,TRBV28,NA,CASSLIVNTEAFF
TRBJ2-2,TRBV27,NA,CASSLSSGGRNTGELFF
TRBJ1-2,TRBV10-2,NA,CASSVSDNYGYTF
TRBJ2-7,TRBV5-4,NA,CASSSGLAPSYEQYF
TRBJ2-6,TRBV5-1,TRBD2,CASSASTSGGGAGANVLTF
TRBJ1-6,TRBV27,TRBD1,CASSSPTGGTRSPLHF
TRBJ1-2,TRBV5-6,TRBD1,CASSPAQTGLGYGYTF
TRBJ1-3,TRBV7-9,NA,CASSGTEGGGNTIYF
TRBJ1-1,TRBV19,NA,CASSIAGDTEAFF
TRBJ1-6,TRBV5-1,TRBD1,CASSPNRQGANNSPLHF
TRBJ2-1,TRBV29-1,NA,CSVEIYLTDNEQFF
TRBJ2-3,TRBV24-1,NA,CATQSTGVGSDTQYF
TRBJ1-2,TRBV14,NA,CASSQANGRGYTF
TRBJ2-2,TRBV24-1,TRBD1,CATSDSGRGRGELFF
TRBJ1-1,TRBV20-1,NA,CSAVRLEAFF
TRBJ1-2,TRBV30,NA,CAGGAGGVNYGYTF
TRBJ1-1,TRBV19,NA,CASKDVGHRNTEAFF
TRBJ1-5,TRBV4-1,NA,CASSQDFSFRTLNQPQHF
TRBJ1-5,TRBV5-1,TRBD1,CASSATGTGNQPQHF
TRBJ1-3,TRBV18,NA,CASSPLEGRFSGNTIYF
TRBJ2-1,TRBV3-1/TRBV3-2,TRBD2,CASSQPTGTSGYNEQFF
TRBJ1-1,TRBV2,NA,CASRKGGNTEAFF
TRBJ2-3,TRBV30,NA,CAWSVLPLVQYF
TRBJ2-1,TRBV29-1,NA,CSVDFGWEQFF
TRBJ2-7,TRBV28,NA,CASSVHGSGLYEQYF
TRBJ2-7,TRBV12-3/TRBV12-4,NA,CASSFHTYEQYF
TRBJ2-3,TRBV9,NA,CASSVEQGRTDTQYF
TRBJ2-7,TRBV7-3,TRBD2,CASSPGGVRGSYEQYF